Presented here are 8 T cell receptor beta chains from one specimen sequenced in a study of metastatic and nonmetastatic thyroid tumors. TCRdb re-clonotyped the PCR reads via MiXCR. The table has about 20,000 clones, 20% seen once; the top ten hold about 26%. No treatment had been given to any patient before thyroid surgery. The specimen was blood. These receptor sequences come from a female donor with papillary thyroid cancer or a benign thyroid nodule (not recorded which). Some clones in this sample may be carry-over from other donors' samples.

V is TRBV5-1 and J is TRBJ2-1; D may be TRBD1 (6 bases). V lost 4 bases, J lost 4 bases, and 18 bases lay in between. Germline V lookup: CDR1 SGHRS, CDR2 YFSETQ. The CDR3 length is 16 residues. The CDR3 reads CASSIIQGLSYNEQFF. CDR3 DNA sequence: TGCGCCAGCAGCATCATACAGGGATTGAGTTACAATGAGCAGTTCTTC.

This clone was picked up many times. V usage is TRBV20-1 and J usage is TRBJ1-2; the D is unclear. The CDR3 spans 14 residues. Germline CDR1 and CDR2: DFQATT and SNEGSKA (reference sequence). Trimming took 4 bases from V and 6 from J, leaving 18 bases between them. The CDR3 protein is CSAINPTGRHGYTF. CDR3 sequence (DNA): TGCAGTGCTATAAATCCTACCGGACGACATGGCTACACCTTC.

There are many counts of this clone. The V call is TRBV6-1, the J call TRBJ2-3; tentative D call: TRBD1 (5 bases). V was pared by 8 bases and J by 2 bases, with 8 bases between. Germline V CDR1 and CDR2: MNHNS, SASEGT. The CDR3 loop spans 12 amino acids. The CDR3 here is CASAGYTDTQYF. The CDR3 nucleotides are TGTGCCAGCGCAGGGTACACAGATACGCAGTATTTT.

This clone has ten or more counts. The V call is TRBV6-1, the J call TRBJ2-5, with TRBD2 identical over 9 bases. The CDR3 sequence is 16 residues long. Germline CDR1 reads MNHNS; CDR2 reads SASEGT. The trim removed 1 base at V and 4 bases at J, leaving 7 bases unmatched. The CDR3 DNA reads TGTGCCAGCAGTGAAGGTCTAGCGGGGTATGGAGAGACCCAGTACTTC. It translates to CASSEGLAGYGETQYF.

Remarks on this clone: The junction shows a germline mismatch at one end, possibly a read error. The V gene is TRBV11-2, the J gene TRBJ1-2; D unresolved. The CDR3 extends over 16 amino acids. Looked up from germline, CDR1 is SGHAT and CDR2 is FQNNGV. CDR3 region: CASRQRTGFGKYGYSF. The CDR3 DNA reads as TGTGCCAGCAGGCAGAGGACTGGGTTTGGAAAATATGGCTACAGCTTC.

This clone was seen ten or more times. The CDR3 loop reads CASSLGWGSLDQPQHF. CDR3 bases: TGTGCCAGCAGCTTGGGGTGGGGGTCCCTAGATCAGCCCCAGCATTTT. The chain couples TRBV5-6 to TRBJ1-5, with a possible D match to TRBD1 (5 bases). V was clipped by 0 bases and J by 5 bases, with 15 bases between them. The germline V gene encodes CDR1 SGHDT and CDR2 YYEEEE. CDR3 length: 16 residues. Supplemented by reference TRBV5-6 and TRBJ1-5, the full variable domain reads DAGVTQSPTHLIKTRGQQVTLRCSPKSGHDTVSWYQQALGQGPQFIFQYYEEEERQRGNFPDRFSGHQFPNYSSELNVNALLLGDSALYLCASSLGWGSLDQPQHFGDGTRLSIL.

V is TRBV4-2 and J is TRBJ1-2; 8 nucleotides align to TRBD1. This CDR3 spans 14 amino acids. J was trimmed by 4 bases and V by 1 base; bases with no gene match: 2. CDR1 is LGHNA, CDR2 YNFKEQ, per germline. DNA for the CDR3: TGTGCCAGCAGCCAAGGGACAGGGCCCTATGGCTACACCTTC. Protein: CASSQGTGPYGYTF.

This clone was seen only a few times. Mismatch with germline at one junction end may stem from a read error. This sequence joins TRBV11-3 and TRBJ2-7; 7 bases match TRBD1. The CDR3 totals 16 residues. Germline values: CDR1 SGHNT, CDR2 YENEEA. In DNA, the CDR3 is TGTGCCAGCAGCCCGCCGATGGAGACAGGGATCGGGGCGTCTCACTTC. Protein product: CASSPPMETGIGASHF.